Below, 25 T cell receptor beta chains from the same sample are listed, as sequenced in a study of technical replicates of blood from a few donors. This table comes from immunoSEQ multiplex PCR, and its TCRdb copy is limited to in-frame clones, with some not included. The table shows around 93,000 clones, with approximately 95% occurring only once. Sequences were obtained from T cells isolated from PBMCs. Source of these receptors: a human donor in good health.

The CDR3 DNA reads TGTGCCAGCAGCCGACTAGCGGTAGACGAGCAGTACTTC. It is translated as CASSRLAVDEQYF. The chain is built from TRBV7-9 and TRBJ2-7, with 9 nucleotides matching TRBD2. J gave up 5 bases and V 5 bases, and 4 bases lay outside the gene matches. Germline CDR1 and CDR2: SEHNR and FQNEAQ (reference sequence). This CDR3 is built from 13 residues.

The chain carries TRBV19 and TRBJ2-1, with 10 bases aligning to TRBD2. Per the germline V gene, CDR1 is LNHDA and CDR2 is SQIVND (reference sequence). The CDR3 totals 18 residues. The trim removed 5 bases at V and 0 bases at J, leaving 10 bases unmatched. The CDR3 here is CASSLRIAGGSSYNEQFF. CDR3 bases: TGTGCCAGTAGTCTTAGGATAGCGGGGGGAAGCTCCTACAATGAGCAGTTCTTC.

The chain recombines TRBV5-1 with TRBJ2-5, with D unresolved. Per germline, CDR1 SGHRS and CDR2 YFSETQ. The CDR3 covers 14 residues. V was clipped by 1 base and J by 2 bases, with 9 bases between them. CDR3 in amino acids: CASSLWAGQETQYF. The CDR3 DNA is TGCGCCAGCAGCTTGTGGGCAGGACAAGAGACCCAGTACTTC. Together with reference TRBV5-1 and TRBJ2-5, the CDR3 gives the full variable domain: KAGVTQTPRYLIKTRGQQVTLSCSPISGHRSVSWYQQTPGQGLQFLFEYFSETQRNKGNFPGRFSGRQFSNSRSEMNVSTLELGDSALYLCASSLWAGQETQYFGPGTRLLVL.

The chain combines TRBV2 with TRBJ1-5; 8 positions agree with TRBD1. Germline V gene lookup returns CDR1 SNHLY and CDR2 FYNNEI. The J segment lost 2 bases and the V segment lost 8 bases, leaving 5 bases of the junction unmatched. The CDR3 covers 14 residues. The CDR3 spells CASSGGQGNQPQHF. CDR3 nucleotides: TGTGCCAGCTCGGGGGGACAGGGCAATCAGCCCCAGCATTTT.

V gene TRBV5-5 combines with J gene TRBJ1-4; 9 bases fit TRBD1. Trimming cost V 3 bases and J 2 bases; bases outside gene matches: 2. The CDR3 extends over 15 amino acids. CDR1 is SGHKS, CDR2 YYEKEE, per germline (reference sequence). The CDR3, as DNA: TGTGCCAGCAGCTCACAGGGGGCTACTAATGAAAAACTGTTTTTT. The encoded protein is CASSSQGATNEKLFF.

This chain uses TRBV19 with TRBJ1-3, with D maybe TRBD1 (6 bases). The CDR3 extends over 14 amino acids. V shed 6 bases and J shed 0 bases, with 9 bases lying between them. Germline CDR1 reads LNHDA; CDR2 reads SQIVND (reference sequence). In nucleotides, the CDR3 is TGTGCCAGTAGGGACAGCCACTCTGGAAACACCATATATTTT. Protein sequence: CASRDSHSGNTIYF.

This clone was found once. The genes are TRBV28 and TRBJ2-1; D possibly corresponds to TRBD2 (5 bases). CDR3 length: 15 amino acids. CDR1 MDHEN and CDR2 SYDVKM come from the germline V gene. Deletions cut 2 bases from V and 4 bases from J, with 12 bases between. The CDR3 spells CASSLRAGLYNEQFF. CDR3 nucleotides: TGTGCCAGCAGTTTAAGGGCGGGTTTATACAATGAGCAGTTCTTC.

Comment on this clone: Other DNA sequences in the sample encode the same CDR3. The chain carries TRBV28 and TRBJ2-1, with 9 bases fitting TRBD2. V trimming: 6 bases; J trimming: 1 base; junction bases outside the gene matches: 4. The germline V gene encodes CDR1 MDHEN and CDR2 SYDVKM. The CDR3 totals 15 residues. The CDR3 region is CASSRLAESYNEQFF. In nucleotides, the CDR3 is TGTGCCAGCAGCCGACTAGCGGAGTCCTACAATGAGCAGTTCTTC.

The V call is TRBV9, the J call TRBJ1-4; 8 bases align to TRBD1. Germline CDR1 reads SGDLS; CDR2 reads YYNGEE. Trimming cost V 0 bases and J 4 bases; bases outside gene matches: 8. CDR3 length: 17 residues. The DNA of the CDR3 is TGTGCCAGCAGCGTAGATGGACAGGGAATTCTTAATGAAAAACTGTTTTTT. This gives the protein CASSVDGQGILNEKLFF.

In its sample, this clone was seen a few times. The chain links TRBV27 to TRBJ1-1; D gene ambiguous. V lost 5 bases and J lost 0, with 7 bases in between. Germline CDR1 is MNHEY and CDR2 is SMNVEV (reference sequence). This CDR3 spans 13 amino acids. DNA for the CDR3: TGTGCCAGCAGTCACAGCTTGAACACTGAAGCTTTCTTT. Its translation: CASSHSLNTEAFF.

The chain combines TRBV10-3 with TRBJ2-5, with 8 bases lining up with TRBD2. The germline V gene has CDR1 ENHRY and CDR2 SYGVKD. The CDR3 loop spans 14 amino acids. The J segment lost 1 base and the V segment lost 4 bases, leaving 2 bases of the junction unmatched. CDR3 region: CAISAGTSQETQYF. CDR3 nucleotide sequence: TGTGCCATCAGTGCCGGGACTAGCCAAGAGACCCAGTACTTC.

J is TRBJ1-5 and V is TRBV19, with D possibly TRBD1 on 6 matching bases. The CDR3 covers 14 residues. Per the germline V gene, CDR1 is LNHDA and CDR2 is SQIVND (reference sequence). V lost 3 bases and J 5 bases, leaving 11 bases between the germline ends. DNA for the CDR3: TGTGCCAGTAGTATCCGGGACACTCATCAGCCCCAGCATTTT. Protein: CASSIRDTHQPQHF.

V is TRBV7-2 and J is TRBJ2-1; 8 bases match TRBD2. The junction had 12 bases not matched to a gene; V was cut back by 5 bases and J by 6 bases. The germline V gene has CDR1 SGHTA and CDR2 FQGNSA. This CDR3 region has 16 residues. CDR3 protein: CASSRSDLAGVNEQFF. CDR3 nucleotides: TGTGCCAGCAGCCGTTCAGACCTAGCGGGTGTCAATGAGCAGTTCTTC.

This rearrangement joins TRBV7-9 to TRBJ2-1; D is undetermined. The germline V gene has CDR1 SEHNR and CDR2 FQNEAQ (reference sequence). This CDR3 spans 16 amino acids. Trimming cost V 1 base and J 0 bases, with 10 bases left between them. CDR3 amino acids: CASSLGQSSSYNEQFF. For the CDR3, the DNA is TGTGCCAGCAGCTTAGGTCAGTCCAGCTCCTACAATGAGCAGTTCTTC.

This clone occurred once. The chain employs TRBV27 and TRBJ1-4; D ambiguous. V was trimmed by 8 bases and J by 8 bases, leaving 15 bases between them. CDR1 and CDR2 (germline): MNHEY, SMNVEV (reference sequence). CDR3 size: 13 residues. CDR3 in amino acids: CASRRYEGEKLFF. The CDR3 bases are TGTGCCAGCCGTCGGTACGAGGGAGAAAAACTGTTTTTT.

The V and J genes are TRBV28 and TRBJ2-7; 9 positions agree with TRBD1. V was clipped by 2 bases and J by 4 bases; unmatched bases: 3. This CDR3 spans 14 amino acids. Germline V gene data show CDR1 as MDHEN and CDR2 as SYDVKM. Here the CDR3 reads CASSLVQGAYEQYF. CDR3 bases: TGTGCCAGCAGTTTAGTACAGGGGGCTTACGAGCAGTACTTC.

The chain recombines TRBV7-3 with TRBJ2-1; tentatively, D is TRBD2 (6 bases). The CDR3 is 10 residues long. Trimming cost V 8 bases and J 10 bases, with 9 bases left between them. Germline CDR1 and CDR2: SGHTA and FQGTGA. The CDR3 bases are TGTGCCAGCGATCGGGGGGAGCAGTTCTTC. This codes for CASDRGEQFF.

In nucleotides, the CDR3 is TGCGCCAGCAGCACAACGGGACTGTTCTCCTACGAGCAGTACTTC. It encodes CASSTTGLFSYEQYF. The rearrangement links TRBV5-1 to TRBJ2-7; perhaps TRBD2 as D (6 bases). Deletions cut 4 bases from V and 0 bases from J, with 14 bases between. Germline CDR1 reads SGHRS; CDR2 reads YFSETQ. The CDR3 totals 15 residues.

V is TRBV9 and J is TRBJ2-3; D gene ambiguous. V was shortened by 0 bases and J by 4 bases, with 9 bases between the two germline ends. CDR3 length: 14 residues. CDR1 and CDR2 (germline): SGDLS, YYNGEE. The CDR3 here is CASSVGQRPDTQYF. CDR3 bases: TGTGCCAGCAGCGTAGGCCAGCGTCCAGATACGCAGTATTTT.

The rearrangement joins TRBV10-3 to TRBJ2-1, with 11 bases that match TRBD2. CDR1 is ENHRY, CDR2 SYGVKD, per germline. V dropped 8 bases and J dropped 4; count of bases not matched to a gene: 4. The CDR3 spans 14 residues. DNA of the CDR3: TGTGCCATCGTAGCGGGAGGGGAATACAATGAGCAGTTCTTC. This encodes CAIVAGGEYNEQFF.

This clone occurred once. The chain links TRBV5-1 to TRBJ2-5, with D possibly matching TRBD2 (6 bases). The CDR3 extends over 14 amino acids. Per germline, CDR1 SGHRS and CDR2 YFSETQ. V was trimmed by 2 bases and J by 2 bases, leaving 10 bases between them. CDR3 sequence (DNA): TGCGCCAGCAGCTTCCAGGAGGGACAAGAGACCCAGTACTTC. Encoded protein: CASSFQEGQETQYF.

This clone is medium-sized. The chain joins TRBV7-2 to TRBJ1-1, with 9 bases matching TRBD1. Germline loops: CDR1 SGHTA, CDR2 FQGNSA. The CDR3 consists of 11 residues. The ends lost 3 bases at V and 12 bases at J; junction bases unmatched: 2. In DNA, the CDR3 is TGTGCCAGCAGCTTTACAGGGGGCCCTTTCTTT. This encodes CASSFTGGPFF.

DNA of the CDR3: TGTGCCAGCAGCGTAGGAGGGGGCATGGGCAATCAGCCCCAGCATTTT. Translating it yields CASSVGGGMGNQPQHF. The rearrangement links TRBV9 to TRBJ1-5; 7 bases line up with TRBD1. From germline, CDR1 is SGDLS and CDR2 YYNGEE. V lost 0 bases, J lost 2 bases, and 5 bases stayed unmatched. CDR3 length: 16 residues. Filled out from reference TRBV9 and TRBJ1-5, the complete variable domain reads DSGVTQTPKHLITATGQRVTLRCSPRSGDLSVYWYQQSLDQGLQFLIQYYNGEERAKGNILERFSAQQFPDLHSELNLSSLELGDSALYFCASSVGGGMGNQPQHFGDGTRLSIL.

The chain links TRBV29-1 to TRBJ2-7; D possibly corresponds to TRBD2 (5 bases). Germline-derived CDR1 and CDR2 are SQVTM and ANQGSEA. This CDR3 comprises 12 residues. V lost 2 bases to trimming and J lost 1 base, with 6 bases between them. The CDR3 DNA is TGCAGCGTTGAACGGGATTCCTACGAGCAGTACTTC. Translated: CSVERDSYEQYF.

The rearrangement links TRBV4-3 to TRBJ2-7, with D possibly being TRBD2 (7 bases). Germline V gene sequence: CDR1 LGHNA, CDR2 YSLEER. Trimming took off 1 base at V and 0 bases at J, with 19 bases between the two ends. The CDR3 length is 18 residues. In nucleotides, the CDR3 is TGCGCCAGCAGCCAAGGGGGGCCCGAAGCGGGATTCTCCTACGAGCAGTACTTC. Translation gives CASSQGGPEAGFSYEQYF.